The source of this T cell receptor (beta chain) is a study of radiotherapy plus CTLA-4 blockade in lung cancer. Generated by immunoSEQ multiplex PCR, the TCRdb table keeps only in-frame clones and is missing some. The sample contains roughly 120,000 clones, about 77% of which appear only once. The specimen comprised peripheral blood, sampled from a patient treated with radiotherapy plus ipilimumab. This clonotype was obtained from a human donor with non-small cell lung cancer who had a partial response to radiotherapy plus ipilimumab.

CDR3 sequence (DNA): TGTGCCAGCAGCGACCCGACTACTTCCTACGAGCAGTACTTC. This encodes CASSDPTTSYEQYF. J is TRBJ2-7 and V is TRBV28; possibly TRBD2 for D (5 bases). V lost 6 bases, J lost 1 base, and 13 bases lay in between. The V gene's germline CDR1 is MDHEN and CDR2 SYDVKM. The CDR3 extends over 14 amino acids.